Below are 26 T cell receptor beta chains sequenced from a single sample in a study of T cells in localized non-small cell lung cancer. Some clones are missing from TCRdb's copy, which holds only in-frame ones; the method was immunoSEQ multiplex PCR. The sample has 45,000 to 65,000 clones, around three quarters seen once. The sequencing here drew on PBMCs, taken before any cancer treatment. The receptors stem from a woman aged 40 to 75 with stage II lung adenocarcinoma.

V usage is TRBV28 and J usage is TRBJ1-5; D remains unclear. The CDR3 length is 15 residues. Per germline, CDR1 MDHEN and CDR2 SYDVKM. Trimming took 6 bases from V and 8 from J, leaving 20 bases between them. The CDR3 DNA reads TGTGCCAGCAGCAGACCGGACCCTCAAGAGGAGCCCCAGCATTTT. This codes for CASSRPDPQEEPQHF.

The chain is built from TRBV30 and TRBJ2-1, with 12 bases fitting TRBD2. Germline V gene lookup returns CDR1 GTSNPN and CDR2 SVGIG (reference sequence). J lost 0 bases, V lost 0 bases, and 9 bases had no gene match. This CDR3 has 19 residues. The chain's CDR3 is CAWSVTSGGLLSSYNEQFF. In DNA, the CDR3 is TGTGCCTGGAGTGTAACTAGCGGGGGGCTACTAAGCTCCTACAATGAGCAGTTCTTC. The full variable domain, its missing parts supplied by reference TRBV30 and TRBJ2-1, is SQTIHQWPATLVQPVGSPLSLECTVEGTSNPNLYWYRQAAGRGLQLLFYSVGIGQISSEVPQNLSASRPQDRQFILSSKKLLLSDSGFYLCAWSVTSGGLLSSYNEQFFGPGTRLTVL.

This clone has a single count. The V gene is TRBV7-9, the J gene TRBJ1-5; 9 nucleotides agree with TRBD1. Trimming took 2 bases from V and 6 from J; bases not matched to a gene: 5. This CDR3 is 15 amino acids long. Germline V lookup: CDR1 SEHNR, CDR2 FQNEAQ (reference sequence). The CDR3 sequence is CASSLSQGASQPQHF. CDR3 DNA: TGTGCCAGCAGCTTATCACAGGGGGCTAGTCAGCCCCAGCATTTT.

The CDR3 spells CAWSDWGSGGNTEAFF. The CDR3 bases are TGTGCCTGGAGTGATTGGGGGAGTGGAGGGAACACTGAAGCTTTCTTT. The rearrangement links TRBV30 to TRBJ1-1, with D possibly being TRBD1 (5 bases). Trimming pared 1 base from V and 1 base from J, leaving 16 bases between. Germline CDR1 and CDR2: GTSNPN and SVGIG (reference sequence). The CDR3 has 16 residues.

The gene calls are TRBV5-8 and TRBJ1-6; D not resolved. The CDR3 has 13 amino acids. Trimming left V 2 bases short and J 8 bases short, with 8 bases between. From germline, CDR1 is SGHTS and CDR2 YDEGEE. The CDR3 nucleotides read TGTGCCAGCAGCTTCACCCGGGATTCACCCCTCCACTTT. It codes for CASSFTRDSPLHF.

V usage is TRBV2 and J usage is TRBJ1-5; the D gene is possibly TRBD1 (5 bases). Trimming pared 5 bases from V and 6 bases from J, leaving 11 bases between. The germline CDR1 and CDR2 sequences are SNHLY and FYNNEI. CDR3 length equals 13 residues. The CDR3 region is CASSTGGSQPQHF. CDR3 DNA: TGTGCCAGCAGTACAGGAGGGAGTCAGCCCCAGCATTTT.

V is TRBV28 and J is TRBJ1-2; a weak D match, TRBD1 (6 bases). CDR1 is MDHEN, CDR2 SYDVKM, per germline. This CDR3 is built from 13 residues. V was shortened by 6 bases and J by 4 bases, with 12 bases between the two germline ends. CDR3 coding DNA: TGTGCCAGCAGCAAAGGGGGAGGCTATGGCTACACCTTC. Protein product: CASSKGGGYGYTF.

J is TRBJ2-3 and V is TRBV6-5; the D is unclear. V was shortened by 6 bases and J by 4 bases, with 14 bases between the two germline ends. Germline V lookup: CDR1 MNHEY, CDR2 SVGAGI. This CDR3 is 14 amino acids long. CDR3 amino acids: CASSPGRVPDTQYF. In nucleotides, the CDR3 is TGTGCCAGCAGCCCCGGACGTGTGCCAGATACGCAGTATTTT.

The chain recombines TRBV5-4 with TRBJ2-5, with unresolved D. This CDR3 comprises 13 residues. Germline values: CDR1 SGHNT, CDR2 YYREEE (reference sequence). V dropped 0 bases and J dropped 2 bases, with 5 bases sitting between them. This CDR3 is CASSLDSQETQYF. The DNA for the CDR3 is TGTGCCAGCAGCTTGGACAGTCAAGAGACCCAGTACTTC.

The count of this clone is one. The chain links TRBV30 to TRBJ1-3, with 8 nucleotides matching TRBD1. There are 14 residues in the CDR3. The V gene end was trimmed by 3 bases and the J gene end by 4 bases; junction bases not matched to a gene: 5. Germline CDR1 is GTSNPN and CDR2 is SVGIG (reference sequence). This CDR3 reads CAWSRGQEGNTIYF. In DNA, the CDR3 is TGTGCCTGGAGCAGGGGGCAGGAGGGAAACACCATATATTTT.

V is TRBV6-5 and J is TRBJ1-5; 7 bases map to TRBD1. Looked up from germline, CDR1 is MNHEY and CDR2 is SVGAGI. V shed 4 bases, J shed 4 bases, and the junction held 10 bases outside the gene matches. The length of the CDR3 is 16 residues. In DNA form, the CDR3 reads TGTGCCAGCAGTTTCTTTAGACAGGGAGGAAATCAGCCCCAGCATTTT. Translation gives CASSFFRQGGNQPQHF.

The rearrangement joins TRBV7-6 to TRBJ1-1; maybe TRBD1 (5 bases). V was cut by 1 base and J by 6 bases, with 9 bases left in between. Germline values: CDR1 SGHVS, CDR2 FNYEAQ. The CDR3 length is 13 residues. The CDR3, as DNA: TGTGCCAGCAGCTTAGGGGCGGGGGCTGAAGCTTTCTTT. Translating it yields CASSLGAGAEAFF.

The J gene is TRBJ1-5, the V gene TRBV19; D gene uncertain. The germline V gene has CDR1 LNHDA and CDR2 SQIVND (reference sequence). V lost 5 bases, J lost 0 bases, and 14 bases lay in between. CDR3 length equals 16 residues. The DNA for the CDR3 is TGTGCCAGTAGTCCCACCCGGGATTATAGCAATCAGCCCCAGCATTTT. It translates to CASSPTRDYSNQPQHF.

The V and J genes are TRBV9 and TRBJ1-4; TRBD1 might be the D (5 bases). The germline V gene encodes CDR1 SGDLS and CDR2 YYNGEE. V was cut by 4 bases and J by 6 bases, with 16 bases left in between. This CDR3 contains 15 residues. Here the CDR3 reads CASSPSGGADEKLFF. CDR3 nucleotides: TGTGCCAGCAGCCCATCCGGAGGGGCTGATGAAAAACTGTTTTTT.

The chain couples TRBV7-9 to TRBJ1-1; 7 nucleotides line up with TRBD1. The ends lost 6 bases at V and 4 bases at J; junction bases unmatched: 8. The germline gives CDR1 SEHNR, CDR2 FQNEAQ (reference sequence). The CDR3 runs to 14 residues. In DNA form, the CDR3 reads TGTGCCAGCAGGCGTCGACAGGGAGGCACTGAAGCTTTCTTT. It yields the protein CASRRRQGGTEAFF.

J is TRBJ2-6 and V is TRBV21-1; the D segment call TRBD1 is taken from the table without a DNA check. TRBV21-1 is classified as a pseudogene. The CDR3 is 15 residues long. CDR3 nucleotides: TGTGCCAGCAGCTCCCAGGGGGCTGGGGCCAACGTCCTGACTTTC. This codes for CASSSQGAGANVLTF.

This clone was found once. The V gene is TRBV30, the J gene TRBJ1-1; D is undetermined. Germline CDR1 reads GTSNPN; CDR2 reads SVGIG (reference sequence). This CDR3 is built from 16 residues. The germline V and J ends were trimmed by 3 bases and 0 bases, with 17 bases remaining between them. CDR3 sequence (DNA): TGTGCCTGGAGGAAAGAGCTCTCCCGCATGAACACTGAAGCTTTCTTT. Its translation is CAWRKELSRMNTEAFF. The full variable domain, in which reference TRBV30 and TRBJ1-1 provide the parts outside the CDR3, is SQTIHQWPATLVQPVGSPLSLECTVEGTSNPNLYWYRQAAGRGLQLLFYSVGIGQISSEVPQNLSASRPQDRQFILSSKKLLLSDSGFYLCAWRKELSRMNTEAFFGQGTRLTVV.

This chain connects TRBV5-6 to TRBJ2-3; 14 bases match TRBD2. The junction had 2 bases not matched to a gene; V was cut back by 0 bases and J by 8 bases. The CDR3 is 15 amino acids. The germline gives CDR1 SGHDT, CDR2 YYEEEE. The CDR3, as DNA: TGTGCCAGCAGCTTGGAGGGGACTAGCGGGGGTACGCAGTATTTT. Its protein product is CASSLEGTSGGTQYF.

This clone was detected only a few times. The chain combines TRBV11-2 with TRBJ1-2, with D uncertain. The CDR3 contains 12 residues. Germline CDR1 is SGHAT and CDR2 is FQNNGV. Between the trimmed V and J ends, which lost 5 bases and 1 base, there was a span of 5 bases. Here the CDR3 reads CASSGRNYGYTF. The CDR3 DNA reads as TGTGCCAGCAGCGGACGTAACTATGGCTACACCTTC.

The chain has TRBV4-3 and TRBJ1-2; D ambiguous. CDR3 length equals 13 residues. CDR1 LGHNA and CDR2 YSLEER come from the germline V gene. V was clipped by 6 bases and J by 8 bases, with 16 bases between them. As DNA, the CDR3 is TGCGCCAGCAGGGGGAACCTCCAAGGGGGCTACACCTTC. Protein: CASRGNLQGGYTF.

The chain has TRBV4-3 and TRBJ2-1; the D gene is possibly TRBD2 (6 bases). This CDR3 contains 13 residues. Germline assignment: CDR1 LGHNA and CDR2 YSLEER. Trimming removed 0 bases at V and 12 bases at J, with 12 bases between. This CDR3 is CASSQEVEGGQFF. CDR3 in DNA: TGCGCCAGCAGCCAAGAGGTCGAGGGAGGGCAGTTCTTC.

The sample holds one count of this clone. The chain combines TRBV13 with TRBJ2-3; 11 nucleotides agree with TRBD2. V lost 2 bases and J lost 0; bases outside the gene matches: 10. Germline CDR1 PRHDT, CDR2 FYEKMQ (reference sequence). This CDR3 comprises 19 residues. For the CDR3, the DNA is TGTGCCAGCAGCTTATGGCCTAGCGGGGGGACCTCTAGCACAGATACGCAGTATTTT. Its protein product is CASSLWPSGGTSSTDTQYF. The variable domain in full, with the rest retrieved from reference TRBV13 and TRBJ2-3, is AAGVIQSPRHLIKEKRETATLKCYPIPRHDTVYWYQQGPGQDPQFLISFYEKMQSDKGSIPDRFSAQQFSDYHSELNMSSLELGDSALYFCASSLWPSGGTSSTDTQYFGPGTRLTVL.

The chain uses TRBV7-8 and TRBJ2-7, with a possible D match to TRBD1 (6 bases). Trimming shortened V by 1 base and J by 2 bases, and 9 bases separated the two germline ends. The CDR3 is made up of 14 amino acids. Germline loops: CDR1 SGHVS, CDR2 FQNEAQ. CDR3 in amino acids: CASSLGTEAYEQYF. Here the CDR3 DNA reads TGTGCCAGCAGCTTAGGGACAGAGGCCTACGAGCAGTACTTC.

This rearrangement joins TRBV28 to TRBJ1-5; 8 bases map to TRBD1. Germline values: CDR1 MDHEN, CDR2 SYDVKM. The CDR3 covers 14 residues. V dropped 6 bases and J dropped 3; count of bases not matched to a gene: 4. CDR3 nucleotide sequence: TGTGCCAGCAGCCCACAGGGGGACAATCAGCCCCAGCATTTT. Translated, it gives CASSPQGDNQPQHF.

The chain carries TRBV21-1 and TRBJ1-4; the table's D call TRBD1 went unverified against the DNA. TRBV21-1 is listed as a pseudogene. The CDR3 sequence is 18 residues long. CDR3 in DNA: TGTGCCAGCCCGGTGGAAAAGGGGCCTTTTGCAACTAATGAAAAACTGTTTTTT. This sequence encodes CASPVEKGPFATNEKLFF.

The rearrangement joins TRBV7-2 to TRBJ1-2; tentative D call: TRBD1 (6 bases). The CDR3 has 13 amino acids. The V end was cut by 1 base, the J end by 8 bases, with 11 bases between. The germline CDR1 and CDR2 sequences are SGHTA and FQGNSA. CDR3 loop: CASSLDIGGGYTF. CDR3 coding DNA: TGTGCCAGCAGCTTAGATATAGGGGGAGGCTACACCTTC.